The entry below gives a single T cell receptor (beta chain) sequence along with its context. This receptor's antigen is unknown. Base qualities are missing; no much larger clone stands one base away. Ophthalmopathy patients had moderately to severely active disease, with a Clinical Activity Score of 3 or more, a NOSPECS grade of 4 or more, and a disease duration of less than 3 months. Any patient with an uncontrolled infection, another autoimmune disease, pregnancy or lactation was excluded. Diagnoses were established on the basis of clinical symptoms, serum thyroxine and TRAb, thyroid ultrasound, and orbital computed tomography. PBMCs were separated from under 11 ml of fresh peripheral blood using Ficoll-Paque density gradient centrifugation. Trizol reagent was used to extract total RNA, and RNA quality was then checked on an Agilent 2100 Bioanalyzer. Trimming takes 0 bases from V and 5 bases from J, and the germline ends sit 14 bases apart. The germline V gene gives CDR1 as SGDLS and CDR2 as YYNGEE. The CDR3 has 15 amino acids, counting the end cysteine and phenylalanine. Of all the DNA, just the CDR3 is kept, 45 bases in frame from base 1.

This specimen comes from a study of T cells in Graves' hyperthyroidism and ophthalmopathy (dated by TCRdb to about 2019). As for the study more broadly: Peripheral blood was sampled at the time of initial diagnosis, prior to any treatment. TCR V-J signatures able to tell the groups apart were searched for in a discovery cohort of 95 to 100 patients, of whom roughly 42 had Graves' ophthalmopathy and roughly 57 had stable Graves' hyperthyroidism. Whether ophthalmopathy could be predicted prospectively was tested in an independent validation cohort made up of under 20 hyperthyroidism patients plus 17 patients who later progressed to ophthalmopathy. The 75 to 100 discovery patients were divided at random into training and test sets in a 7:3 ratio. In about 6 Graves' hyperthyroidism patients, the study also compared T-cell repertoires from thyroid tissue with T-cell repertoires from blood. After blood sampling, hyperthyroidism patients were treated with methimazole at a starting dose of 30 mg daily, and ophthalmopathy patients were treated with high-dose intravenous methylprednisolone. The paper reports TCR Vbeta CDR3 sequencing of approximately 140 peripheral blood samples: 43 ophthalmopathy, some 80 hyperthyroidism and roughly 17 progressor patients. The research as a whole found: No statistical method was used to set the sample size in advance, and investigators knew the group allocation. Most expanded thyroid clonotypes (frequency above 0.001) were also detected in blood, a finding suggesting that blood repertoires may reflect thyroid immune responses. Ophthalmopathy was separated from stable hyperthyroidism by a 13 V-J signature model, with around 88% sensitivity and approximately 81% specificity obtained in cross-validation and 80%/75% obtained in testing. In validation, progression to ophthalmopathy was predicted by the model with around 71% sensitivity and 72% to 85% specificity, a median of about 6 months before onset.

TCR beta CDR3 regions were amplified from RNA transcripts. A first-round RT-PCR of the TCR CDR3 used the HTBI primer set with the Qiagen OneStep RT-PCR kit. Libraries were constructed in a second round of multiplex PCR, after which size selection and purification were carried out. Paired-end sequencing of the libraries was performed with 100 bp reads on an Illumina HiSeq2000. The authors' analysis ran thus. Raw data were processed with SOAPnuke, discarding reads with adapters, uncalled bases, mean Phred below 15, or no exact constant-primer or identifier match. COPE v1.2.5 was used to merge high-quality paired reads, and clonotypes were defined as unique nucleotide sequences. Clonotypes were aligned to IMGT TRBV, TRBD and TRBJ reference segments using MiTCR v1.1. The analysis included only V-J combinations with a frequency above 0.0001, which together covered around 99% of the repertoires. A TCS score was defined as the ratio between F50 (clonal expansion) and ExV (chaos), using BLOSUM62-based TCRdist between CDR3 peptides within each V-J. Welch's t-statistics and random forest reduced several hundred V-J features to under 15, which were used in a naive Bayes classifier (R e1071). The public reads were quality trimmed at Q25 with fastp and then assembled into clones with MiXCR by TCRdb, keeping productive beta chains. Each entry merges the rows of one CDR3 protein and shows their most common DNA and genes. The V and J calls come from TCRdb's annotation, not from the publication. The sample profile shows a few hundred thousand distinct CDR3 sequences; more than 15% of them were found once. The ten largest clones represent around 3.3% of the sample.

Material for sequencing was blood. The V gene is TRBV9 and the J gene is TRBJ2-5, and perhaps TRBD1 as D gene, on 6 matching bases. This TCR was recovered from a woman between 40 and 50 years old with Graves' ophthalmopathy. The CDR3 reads CASSVEGVRGETQYF. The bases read TGTGCCAGCAGCGTAGAAGGTGTAAGGGGGGAGACCCAGTACTTC.